Described below is a single T cell receptor (beta chain) sequence and its context. Its target is not known. These data belong to a study of OX40 agonist ivuxolimab in advanced cancers. The assay was immunoSEQ multiplex PCR, and TCRdb's table has in-frame clones only and misses some. In the table there are 70,000 to 100,000 clones, approximately 81% of which are singletons. Findings and limits, study-wide: At 0.1 to 3.0 mg/kg and by week 6, CD4+ and CD8+ T cells in the blood had expanded clonally.

Per germline, CDR1 MNHEY and CDR2 SVGAGI. The CDR3 extends over 14 amino acids. Between the trimmed V and J ends, which lost 5 bases and 5 bases, there was a span of 16 bases. The rearrangement joins TRBV6-5 to TRBJ2-7; D may be TRBD2 (6 bases). The material was CD4+ or CD8+ T cells sorted from blood, obtained in a trial of the OX40 agonist ivuxolimab. This receptor was identified in an adult with an advanced solid tumor such as melanoma, head and neck, liver or kidney cancer. This chain's CDR3 is CASSAGRSGHEQYF. CDR3 bases: TGTGCCAGCAGTGCGGGACGCTCCGGTCACGAGCAGTACTTC.